Presented here are 17 T cell receptor beta chains from one specimen sequenced in a study of OX40 agonist ivuxolimab in advanced cancers. Libraries came from the immunoSEQ multiplex PCR assay. TCRdb obtained this table from immuneACCESS and retained in-frame rearrangements with V and J assigned. These tables miss some clones; where compared with another copy, unresolved V genes account for less than half of the shortfall, and the remainder is unexplained. The sample records tens of thousands of clones, approximately 85% of which are singletons. In total, the top ten clones hold 11% of the sample. Sample: CD4+ or CD8+ T cells sorted from blood, taken in a trial of the OX40 agonist ivuxolimab. The receptors come from an adult with an advanced solid tumor such as melanoma, head and neck, liver or kidney cancer.

The rearrangement joins TRBV7-9 to TRBJ1-1, with D unclear. With 7 bases removed from V and 1 base from J, the gap between germline ends came to 4 bases. The germline CDR1 and CDR2 sequences are SEHNR and FQNEAQ (reference sequence). The CDR3 has 11 amino acids. CDR3 coding DNA: TGTGCCAGCACCTGGAACACTGAAGCTTTCTTT. Translated, it gives CASTWNTEAFF.

This chain connects TRBV30 to TRBJ1-2, with 7 bases aligning to TRBD1. The trim removed 0 bases at V and 4 bases at J, leaving 2 bases unmatched. This CDR3 region has 13 residues. Germline CDR1 GTSNPN, CDR2 SVGIG (reference sequence). The CDR3 region has the DNA TGTGCCTGGAGTGTACAGGGGACCTATGGCTACACCTTC. Protein sequence: CAWSVQGTYGYTF.

The chain has TRBV2 and TRBJ2-5, with D possibly being TRBD1 (6 bases). The CDR3 sequence is 13 residues long. V was cut by 7 bases and J by 3 bases, with 12 bases left in between. The germline gives CDR1 SNHLY, CDR2 FYNNEI. The DNA for the CDR3 is TGTGCCAGCATCGCCCCAGGGGAAGAGACCCAGTACTTC. Translating it yields CASIAPGEETQYF.

This chain connects TRBV27 to TRBJ1-3; 7 positions agree with TRBD1. Unmatched junction bases numbered 1, after V lost 5 bases and J lost 0 bases. CDR3 length: 14 amino acids. The germline V gene has CDR1 MNHEY and CDR2 SMNVEV (reference sequence). The CDR3 nucleotides are TGTGCCAGCAGTCAGGGGGTCTCTGGAAACACCATATATTTT. Encoded protein: CASSQGVSGNTIYF.

This chain links TRBV13 with TRBJ1-2; 7 bases fit TRBD1. Germline V gene data show CDR1 as PRHDT and CDR2 as FYEKMQ (reference sequence). The CDR3 totals 14 residues. V gave up 0 bases and J gave up 2 bases; unmatched junction bases: 0. The CDR3 here is CASSLGTGNYGYTF. The CDR3 nucleotides read TGTGCCAGCAGCTTAGGGACAGGGAACTATGGCTACACCTTC.

The chain is built from TRBV7-9 and TRBJ2-3; possible D gene TRBD1, 6 bases. Trimming left V 3 bases short and J 6 bases short, with 10 bases between. This CDR3 has 13 residues. Germline CDR1 and CDR2: SEHNR and FQNEAQ (reference sequence). CDR3 coding DNA: TGTGCCAGCAGCTTCTCTAGGGGGGATACGCAGTATTTT. Amino acid sequence: CASSFSRGDTQYF.

The chain is built from TRBV2 and TRBJ2-1; D possibly corresponds to TRBD2 (6 bases). Germline V gene data show CDR1 as SNHLY and CDR2 as FYNNEI. The CDR3 is made up of 13 amino acids. V lost 11 bases to trimming and J lost 0 bases, with 11 bases between them. Here the CDR3 DNA reads TGTGCCGGACGGGACTTCTCCTACAATGAGCAGTTCTTC. Residues: CAGRDFSYNEQFF.

The chain employs TRBV7-2 and TRBJ2-5; 11 positions agree with TRBD2. V lost 2 bases and J lost 4; bases outside the gene matches: 9. CDR3 length: 17 amino acids. The germline V gene encodes CDR1 SGHTA and CDR2 FQGNSA. The CDR3 DNA follows: TGTGCCAGCAGCTTAATTAGCGGGGGGGCGAAAGGAGAGACCCAGTACTTC. Amino acids: CASSLISGGAKGETQYF.

The V call is TRBV27, the J call TRBJ2-7; D call uncertain. Germline V gene lookup returns CDR1 MNHEY and CDR2 SMNVEV (reference sequence). The V end lost 8 bases, the J end lost 3 bases, and 5 bases lay between the germline ends. The CDR3 is 10 residues long. The CDR3 protein is CASGIYEQYF. For the CDR3, the DNA is TGTGCCAGCGGAATCTACGAGCAGTACTTC.

This chain joins TRBV30 and TRBJ2-2; unclear D gene. This CDR3 spans 14 amino acids. V gave up 1 base and J gave up 4 bases, with 10 bases separating them. The germline gives CDR1 GTSNPN, CDR2 SVGIG (reference sequence). CDR3 nucleotides: TGTGCCTGGAGTGCCGGTCCCGCCACCGGGGAGCTGTTTTTT. Amino acids: CAWSAGPATGELFF.

CDR3 sequence: CASRGLARNEQFF. CDR3 sequence (DNA): TGTGCCAGCAGAGGACTAGCGCGGAATGAGCAGTTCTTC. V gene TRBV6-5 combines with J gene TRBJ2-1; 9 nucleotides match TRBD2. The germline V gene has CDR1 MNHEY and CDR2 SVGAGI. The CDR3 consists of 13 residues. With 6 bases clipped from V and 7 bases from J, the junction kept 4 bases outside the gene matches.

The rearrangement uses TRBV19 and TRBJ2-1; possibly TRBD1 or TRBD2 for D (6 bases each). This CDR3 contains 14 residues. Trimming took 2 bases from V and 4 from J, leaving 9 bases between them. Germline CDR1 reads LNHDA; CDR2 reads SQIVND (reference sequence). The CDR3 loop reads CASSIRGAYNEQFF. CDR3 nucleotide sequence: TGTGCCAGTAGTATAAGGGGGGCTTACAATGAGCAGTTCTTC.

The chain recombines TRBV28 with TRBJ2-7, with D possibly being TRBD1 or TRBD2 (5 bases each). Trimming cost V 6 bases and J 9 bases, with 24 bases left between them. CDR3 length: 15 residues. Germline V lookup: CDR1 MDHEN, CDR2 SYDVKM. Here the CDR3 reads CASSTRWDGVSGQYV. As DNA, the CDR3 is TGTGCCAGCAGCACCAGATGGGACGGCGTAAGCGGGCAGTACGTC.

The chain employs TRBV7-7 and TRBJ1-3; no clear D gene. Germline V gene lookup returns CDR1 SSHAT and CDR2 FNYEAQ (reference sequence). Trimming removed 5 bases at V and 2 bases at J, with 13 bases between. This CDR3 has 15 amino acids. The CDR3 region is CASSAGQIAGNTIYF. CDR3 nucleotides: TGTGCCAGCAGCGCCGGTCAGATTGCTGGAAACACCATATATTTT.

V gene TRBV27 combines with J gene TRBJ1-3; 8 nucleotides align to TRBD1. CDR1 and CDR2 from the germline V gene are MNHEY and SMNVEV (reference sequence). Losses at the gene ends were 5 bases for V and 4 bases for J; bases not matched to a gene: 7. This CDR3 contains 15 residues. Written as DNA, the CDR3 is TGTGCCAGCAGTCCGACAGGGGTCTCCGGAAACACCATATATTTT. Protein product: CASSPTGVSGNTIYF.

The chain employs TRBV28 and TRBJ2-7, with D possibly matching TRBD1 (5 bases). Germline CDR1 is MDHEN and CDR2 is SYDVKM. V lost 3 bases to trimming and J lost 2 bases, with 8 bases between them. This CDR3 has 13 residues. The CDR3 here is CASSFPGTYEQYF. CDR3 nucleotides: TGTGCCAGCAGTTTTCCAGGGACCTACGAGCAGTACTTC.

The chain employs TRBV4-1 and TRBJ2-7, with D possibly matching TRBD2 (6 bases). The length of the CDR3 is 16 residues. V was pared by 0 bases and J by 2 bases, with 14 bases between. Germline loops: CDR1 MGHRA, CDR2 YSYEKL. CDR3 sequence (DNA): TGCGCCAGCAGCCAAGATCCGGGGGTTCCGACCTACGAGCAGTACTTC. It translates to CASSQDPGVPTYEQYF.